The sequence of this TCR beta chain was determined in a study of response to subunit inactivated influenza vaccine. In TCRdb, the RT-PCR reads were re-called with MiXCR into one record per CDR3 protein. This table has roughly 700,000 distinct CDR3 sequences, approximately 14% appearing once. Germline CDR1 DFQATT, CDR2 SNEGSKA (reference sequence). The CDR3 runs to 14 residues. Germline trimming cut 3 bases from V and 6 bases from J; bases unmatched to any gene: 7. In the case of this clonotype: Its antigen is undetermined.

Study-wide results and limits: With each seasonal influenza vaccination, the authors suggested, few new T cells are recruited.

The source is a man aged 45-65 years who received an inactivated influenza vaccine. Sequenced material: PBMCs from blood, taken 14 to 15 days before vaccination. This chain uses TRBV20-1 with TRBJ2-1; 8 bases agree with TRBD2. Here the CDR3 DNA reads TGCAGTGCTAGGGGCGGGACTAGTCTCAATGAGCAGTTCTTC. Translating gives CSARGGTSLNEQFF.